These T cell receptor beta chains were read from a single sample in a study of T cells in localized non-small cell lung cancer. Method: immunoSEQ multiplex PCR; TCRdb's copy keeps in-frame clones and lacks some. The table lists 2,500 to 3,000 clones, less than 30% of them singletons, with about 15% in the top ten. The sequencing here drew on lung tumor tissue, taken before any cancer treatment. The receptors were gathered from a female donor older than 55 with stage I lung adenocarcinoma. Each CDR3 is given with its conserved first and last residue. The D gene is left open where the match is weak. Where a row states a size, it is once, few, many or the class of an expanded clone; other rows omit it.

clone_size cdr3_length d_call j_call v_call cdr3_nt cdr3_aa
medium-sized 14 NA TRBJ1-1 TRBV11-3 TGTGCCAGCAGCCAAACGCGGGACATACAAAAAGCTTTCTTT CASSQTRDIQKAFF
few 14 NA TRBJ2-7 TRBV11-3 TGTGCCAGCAGCTTAGAGGGGTGGGCCTACGAGCAGTACTTC CASSLEGWAYEQYF
medium-sized 15 NA TRBJ1-1 TRBV11-3 TGTGCCAGCAGCTCACCCGGGACTGTGAACACTGAAGCTTTCTTT CASSSPGTVNTEAFF
NA 14 TRBD1 TRBJ2-5 TRBV18 TGTGCCAGCTCTCCGGGACAGGGCGGAGAGACCCAGTACTTC CASSPGQGGETQYF
NA 16 NA TRBJ1-1 TRBV9 TGTGCCAGCAGCCCCCGGGACACAGTAATGAACACTGAAGCTTTCTTT CASSPRDTVMNTEAFF
NA 15 NA TRBJ2-3 TRBV6-8 TGTGCCAGCAGCCCTACGAACCCAGGGAAAGATACGCAGTATTTT CASSPTNPGKDTQYF
NA 15 NA TRBJ2-7 TRBV11-3 TGTGCCAGCAGCTTACGGGCCGCAGAAATCTACGAGCAGTACTTC CASSLRAAEIYEQYF
NA 15 NA TRBJ2-1 TRBV5-1 TGCGCCAGCAGCTTGAGGGACCCAGGCTACAATGAGCAGTTCTTC CASSLRDPGYNEQFF
NA 14 TRBD1 TRBJ1-2 TRBV6-8 TGTGCCAGCAGCAGACAGGGGGCGCGGAGTGGCTACACCTTC CASSRQGARSGYTF
NA 12 NA TRBJ2-2 TRBV12-5 TGTGCTAGTGGTTTCAACACCGGGGAGCTGTTTTTT CASGFNTGELFF
few 12 TRBD2 TRBJ2-1 TRBV6-7 TGTGCCAGCAGCCACGGGGGGAATGAGCAGTTCTTC CASSHGGNEQFF
NA 16 TRBD1 TRBJ1-1 TRBV9 TGTGCCAGCAGCGTCAGGCCGGAGGGGGCTAACACTGAAGCTTTCTTT CASSVRPEGANTEAFF
NA 13 NA TRBJ1-1 TRBV18 TGTGCCAGCTCACCTCCGCCTCCGACTGAAGCTTTCTTT CASSPPPPTEAFF
NA 14 TRBD1 TRBJ2-2 TRBV29-1 TGCAGCGTGGGACAGGGAATCGGCGCCGGGGAGCTGTTTTTT CSVGQGIGAGELFF
NA 15 TRBD1 TRBJ1-1 TRBV19 TGTGCCAGTAGTATAGAGACAGGGGTTGTCACTGAAGCTTTCTTT CASSIETGVVTEAFF
NA 13 NA TRBJ1-1 TRBV10-3 TGTGCCATCAGTGAGTCGGTAGGGTCTGGAGCTTTCTTT CAISESVGSGAFF
NA 16 NA TRBJ1-2 TRBV19 TGTGCCAGTAGTACCAACGCCCGGACGGGTATCTATGGCTACACCTTC CASSTNARTGIYGYTF
NA 17 NA TRBJ1-2 TRBV18 TGTGCCAGCTCACCACAGGGAACTATTCTCTCCAACTATGGCTACACCTTC CASSPQGTILSNYGYTF
NA 15 TRBD1 TRBJ1-1 TRBV19 TGTGCCAGTAGTTTCCTCGGGACAGCGAACACTGAAGCTTTCTTT CASSFLGTANTEAFF
NA 14 TRBD1 TRBJ2-1 TRBV11-3 TGTGCCAGCAGTGGGGACAGCTCCTACAATGAGCAGTTCTTC CASSGDSSYNEQFF
medium-sized 15 NA TRBJ2-3 TRBV6-8 TGTGCCAGCAGTTACGCTGCCTTAAGCACAGATACGCAGTATTTT CASSYAALSTDTQYF
NA 16 TRBD1 TRBJ2-7 TRBV12-5 TGTGCTAGTGGTTTGGTATACGGGACAGGGGGCAACGAGCAGTACTTC CASGLVYGTGGNEQYF
NA 14 NA TRBJ1-4 TRBV9 TGTGCCAGCAGCGTAGGGACATCCAATGAAAAACTGTTTTTT CASSVGTSNEKLFF
NA 14 NA TRBJ2-1 TRBV19 TGTGCCAGTAGGGGCGGCAGCTCCTACAATGAGCAGTTCTTC CASRGGSSYNEQFF
NA 14 NA TRBJ1-1 TRBV5-1 TGCGCCAGCAGCTTGGTCCAAGGGCAATCTGAAGCTTTCTTT CASSLVQGQSEAFF
NA 17 TRBD1 TRBJ1-2 TRBV19 TGTGCCAGTAGTATAGATACCGGGACAGGGGTTAACTATGGCTACACCTTC CASSIDTGTGVNYGYTF
NA 15 TRBD1 TRBJ2-3 TRBV6-8 TGTGCCAGCAGTGACGACAGGGGAGCCACAGATACGCAGTATTTT CASSDDRGATDTQYF